This entry is about one T cell receptor (beta chain). Its matching antigen is unknown. The data were obtained in a study of human T cells and chemical hapten exposure. As for the study in general: The scalp of each patient received a weekly diphenylcyclopropenone dose for the full roughly 23-week study. Alopecia areata, totalis or universalis was found in mostly female patients. The study, taken as a whole, reports: Donor immune responses may differ from healthy people's, since all donors had alopecia.

Germline V CDR1 and CDR2: SNHLY, FYNNEI. CDR3 size: 14 residues. Trimming removed 4 bases at V and 2 bases at J, with 10 bases between. Each CDR3 protein gets one entry after TCRdb re-called the RACE reads with MiXCR. Counted here are approximately 350,000 distinct CDR3 sequences, around 6% occurring once; the ten biggest clones make up under 7%. Time point indicated: patch test 2, 6 weeks after DPC sensitization. As to treatment: therapeutic diphenylcyclopropenone sensitization with weekly scalp DPC. This TCR was sampled from a young woman with alopecia areata. Some clones in this sample may be carry-over from other donors' samples. The gene calls are TRBV2 and TRBJ2-3; perhaps TRBD1 as D (5 bases). The sequencing here drew on whole blood, taken in connection with sensitization to the hapten diphenylcyclopropenone (DPC). The CDR3 loop is CASSGFRVTDTQYF. The CDR3 nucleotides are TGTGCCAGCAGTGGGTTCAGGGTCACAGATACGCAGTATTTT.